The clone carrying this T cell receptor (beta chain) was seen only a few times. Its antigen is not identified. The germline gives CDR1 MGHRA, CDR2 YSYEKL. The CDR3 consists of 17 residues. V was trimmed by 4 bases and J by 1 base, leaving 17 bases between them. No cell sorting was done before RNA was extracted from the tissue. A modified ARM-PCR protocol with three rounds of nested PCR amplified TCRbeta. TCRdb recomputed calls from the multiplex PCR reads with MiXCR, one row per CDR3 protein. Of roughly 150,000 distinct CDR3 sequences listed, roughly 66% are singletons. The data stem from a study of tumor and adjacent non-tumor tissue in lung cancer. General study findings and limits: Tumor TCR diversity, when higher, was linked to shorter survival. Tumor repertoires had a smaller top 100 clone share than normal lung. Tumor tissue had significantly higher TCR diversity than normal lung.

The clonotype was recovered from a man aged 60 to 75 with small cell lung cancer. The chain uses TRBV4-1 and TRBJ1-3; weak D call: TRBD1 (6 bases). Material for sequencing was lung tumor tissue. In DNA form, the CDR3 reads TGCGCCAGCAGCCTTGTGGATGGGGGGCAGTCTGGAAACACCATATATTTT. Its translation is CASSLVDGGQSGNTIYF.